This entry lists 3 T cell receptor beta chains sequenced from one sample in a study of OX40 agonist ivuxolimab in advanced cancers. Produced via immunoSEQ multiplex PCR; TCRdb's table is partial and in-frame only. The sample shows 72,000 or so clones, about 80% of them seen only once. Sample: CD4+ or CD8+ T cells sorted from blood, taken in a trial of the OX40 agonist ivuxolimab. These receptors were taken from an adult with an advanced solid tumor such as melanoma, head and neck, liver or kidney cancer.

The V and J genes are TRBV7-2 and TRBJ2-7; maybe TRBD2 (7 bases). This CDR3 region has 14 residues. Trimming pared 3 bases from V and 6 bases from J, leaving 15 bases between. Germline assignment: CDR1 SGHTA and CDR2 FQGNSA. The CDR3 coding sequence is TGTGCCAGCAGCTTTGGGGGGGGGCCCACCGAGCAGTACTTC. It translates to CASSFGGGPTEQYF.

This chain joins TRBV2 and TRBJ1-3; tentative D call: TRBD1 (6 bases). Germline values: CDR1 SNHLY, CDR2 FYNNEI. This CDR3 comprises 16 residues. V dropped 6 bases and J dropped 2 bases, with 17 bases sitting between them. The CDR3 bases are TGTGCCAGCAGCCTACTGTTAACAGGGACTGGAAACACCATATATTTT. Translating it yields CASSLLLTGTGNTIYF.

The chain recombines TRBV7-8 with TRBJ2-5, with TRBD2 matching 9 bases. The CDR3 contains 13 residues. The J segment lost 5 bases and the V segment lost 5 bases, leaving 3 bases of the junction unmatched. The germline V gene encodes CDR1 SGHVS and CDR2 FQNEAQ. DNA of the CDR3: TGTGCCAGCAGCCCCGGACTAGCGGAGACCCAGTACTTC. Translating it yields CASSPGLAETQYF.